The rows below give T cell receptor beta chains drawn from one sample of a study of blood T cells in healthy people across ages. MiXCR was run by TCRdb on the 5' RACE reads, yielding one entry per CDR3 protein. The sample lists 1.5 million to 2 million distinct CDR3 sequences; less than 50% were seen once. The sample consisted of blood. The receptors come from a woman between 40 and 50 years old in good health. Both conserved end residues are part of each CDR3. D genes are given only for firm matches. Rows may omit the clone size; those that give it use once, few, many or a size class.

d_gene | len | j_gene | abundance | v_gene | CDR3aa | CDR3nt
. | 13 | TRBJ2-1 | many | TRBV6-5 | CASSYSGADEQFF | TGTGCCAGCAGTTACTCTGGAGCGGATGAGCAGTTCTTC
. | 14 | TRBJ1-2 | . | TRBV5-1 | CASSSSDSNYGYTF | TGCGCCAGCAGCTCGAGCGACAGCAACTATGGCTACACCTTC
TRBD2 | 15 | TRBJ2-1 | . | TRBV28 | CASSLAGPSYSEQFF | TGTGCCAGCAGTCTAGCGGGGCCCTCCTACAGTGAGCAGTTCTTC
TRBD1 | 15 | TRBJ2-1 | many | TRBV5-1 | CASSPGQLMYNEQFF | TGCGCCAGCAGCCCGGGACAGTTAATGTACAATGAGCAGTTCTTC
TRBD1 | 14 | TRBJ1-4 | . | TRBV6-5 | CASRSQGAGEKLFF | TGTGCCAGCAGATCTCAGGGGGCCGGTGAAAAACTGTTTTTT
TRBD2 | 17 | TRBJ2-3 | few | TRBV6-2/TRBV6-3 | CASSYSTGTSTTDTQYF | TGTGCCAGCAGTTACTCTACCGGGACTAGCACCACAGATACGCAGTATTTT
. | 17 | TRBJ2-7 | . | TRBV4-3 | CASSQALGYSQRYEQYF | TGCGCCAGCAGCCAAGCCCTAGGGTATTCTCAGCGCTACGAGCAGTACTTC
TRBD2 | 18 | TRBJ2-5 | . | TRBV6-1 | CASSEKRTSGGLAETQYF | TGTGCCAGCAGTGAGAAAAGGACTAGCGGGGGTTTGGCGGAGACCCAGTACTTC
TRBD1 | 17 | TRBJ2-3 | . | TRBV2 | CASSDYLDRDGTDTQYF | TGTGCCAGCAGTGACTACCTGGACAGGGATGGCACAGATACGCAGTATTTT
TRBD2 | 17 | TRBJ2-5 | . | TRBV12-3/TRBV12-4 | CASGLGSSGGAGETQYF | TGTGCCAGCGGTTTAGGTTCGAGCGGGGGGGCCGGAGAGACCCAGTACTTC
TRBD1 | 17 | TRBJ2-6 | few | TRBV4-2 | CASSPGTANSGANVLTF | TGTGCCAGCAGCCCCGGGACAGCTAACTCTGGGGCCAACGTCCTGACTTTC
. | 14 | TRBJ2-3 | . | TRBV20-1 | CSAETGSSTDTQYF | TGCAGTGCCGAGACGGGCTCTAGCACAGATACGCAGTATTTT
. | 16 | TRBJ2-6 | . | TRBV5-6 | CASSYGSYSGANVLTF | TGTGCCAGCAGCTACGGTTCTTACTCTGGGGCCAACGTCCTGACTTTC
. | 12 | TRBJ1-5 | . | TRBV20-1 | CSASLGVQPQHF | TGCAGTGCTAGTCTCGGGGTTCAGCCCCAGCATTTT
. | 16 | TRBJ2-7 | . | TRBV6-5 | CASSYGQGRGPYEQYF | TGTGCCAGCAGTTACGGCCAGGGAAGAGGACCCTACGAGCAGTACTTC
. | 15 | TRBJ1-2 | . | TRBV21-1 | CASSSRATSNYGYTF | TGTGCCAGCAGCTCCCGGGCCACTTCTAACTATGGCTACACCTTC
. | 13 | TRBJ2-1 | few | TRBV15 | CATSRVRGNEQFF | TGTGCCACCAGCAGAGTCCGGGGGAATGAGCAGTTCTTC
. | 15 | TRBJ2-5 | . | TRBV7-2 | CASSLDSELGETQYF | TGTGCCAGCAGCTTGGACAGCGAACTAGGGGAGACCCAGTACTTC
. | 14 | TRBJ1-1 | once | TRBV7-2 | CASSPWKVGTEAFF | TGTGCCAGCAGCCCATGGAAGGTAGGGACTGAAGCTTTCTTT
. | 12 | TRBJ2-1 | few | TRBV6-2/TRBV6-3 | CASSYLNNEQFF | TGTGCCAGCAGTTACTTAAACAATGAGCAGTTCTTC
TRBD2 | 15 | TRBJ2-7 | few | TRBV28 | CSSSSGASGYYEQYF | TGTTCCAGCAGTTCCGGAGCTAGCGGGTACTACGAGCAGTACTTC
. | 13 | TRBJ2-3 | . | TRBV21-1 | CASPTGCADTQYF | TGTGCCAGCCCTACAGGGTGTGCGGATACGCAGTATTTT
. | 16 | TRBJ2-4 | . | TRBV29-1 | CSVEGPPGGAKNIQYF | TGCAGCGTTGAAGGTCCCCCGGGTGGCGCCAAAAACATTCAGTACTTC
TRBD1 | 14 | TRBJ2-3 | . | TRBV7-3 | CASSPQDRGNTQYF | TGTGCCAGCAGCCCGCAGGACAGGGGAAATACGCAGTATTTT
. | 12 | TRBJ1-2 | few | TRBV20-1 | CSARERTYGYTF | TGCAGTGCTAGGGAGAGGACCTATGGCTACACCTTC
. | 12 | TRBJ1-4 | . | TRBV15 | CATSRDHEKLFF | TGTGCCACCAGCAGAGACCATGAAAAACTGTTTTTT
. | 13 | TRBJ2-3 | . | TRBV3-1 | CASSQGLSDTQYF | TGCGCCAGCAGCCAAGGACTGTCAGATACGCAGTATTTT
. | 15 | TRBJ1-4 | . | TRBV7-2 | CASSLVAGGNEKLFF | TGTGCCAGCAGCTTAGTGGCCGGGGGTAATGAAAAACTGTTTTTT
. | 12 | TRBJ1-5 | . | TRBV20-1 | CSLLSGNQPQHF | TGCAGCCTACTTAGTGGCAATCAGCCCCAGCATTTT
TRBD2 | 15 | TRBJ2-5 | . | TRBV6-6 | CASSLSGGGKETQYF | TGTGCCAGCAGTCTTAGCGGGGGTGGCAAAGAGACCCAGTACTTC
. | 17 | TRBJ2-6 | . | TRBV5-1 | CASSLGPFYTGANVLTF | TGCGCCAGCAGCTTGGGTCCCTTTTATACTGGGGCCAACGTCCTGACTTTC
. | 14 | TRBJ2-1 | few | TRBV13 | CASSQGRLDNEQFF | TGTGCCAGCAGCCAAGGGCGGCTGGACAATGAGCAGTTCTTC
. | 12 | TRBJ2-7 | few | TRBV20-1 | CSARPSGYEQYF | TGCAGTGCTAGACCCTCAGGCTACGAGCAGTACTTC
. | 16 | TRBJ1-5 | . | TRBV27 | CASSARPDYSNQPQHF | TGTGCCAGCAGTGCTCGTCCGGATTATAGCAATCAGCCCCAGCATTTT
TRBD1 | 13 | TRBJ2-5 | . | TRBV7-2 | CASSADRAREQYF | TGTGCCAGCAGCGCGGACAGGGCGCGAGAGCAGTACTTC
TRBD1 | 14 | TRBJ1-4 | . | TRBV5-1 | CASSLGTGLEKLFF | TGCGCCAGCAGCTTGGGGACAGGGCTTGAAAAACTGTTTTTT
. | 16 | TRBJ1-2 | few | TRBV21-1 | CASSKVGGRVNYGYTF | TGTGCCAGCAGCAAAGTTGGTGGGCGGGTGAATTATGGCTACACCTTC
. | 12 | TRBJ1-6 | . | TRBV10-3 | CAISESWSPLHF | TGTGCCATCAGTGAGTCGTGGTCACCCCTCCACTTT
. | 14 | TRBJ2-7 | . | TRBV27 | CASSLSGVVYEQYF | TGTGCCAGCAGTTTATCGGGGGTGGTGTACGAGCAGTACTTC
TRBD1 | 17 | TRBJ2-3 | . | TRBV3-1 | CASSRTTGDIYTDTQYF | TGTGCCAGCAGCCGAACCACAGGGGATATTTACACAGATACGCAGTATTTT
. | 13 | TRBJ2-3 | . | TRBV20-1 | CSAPISGTDTQYF | TGCAGTGCCCCGATCTCCGGCACAGATACGCAGTATTTT
TRBD1 | 15 | TRBJ1-2 | few | TRBV7-2 | CASSLPRTGDYGYTF | TGTGCCAGCAGCTTACCTCGGACAGGGGACTATGGCTACACCTTC
. | 12 | TRBJ1-1 | . | TRBV20-1 | CSAGQINTEAFF | TGCAGTGCTGGACAGATAAACACTGAAGCTTTCTTT
. | 15 | TRBJ1-6 | few | TRBV11-2 | CASSPRLDYNSPLHF | TGTGCCAGCAGTCCAAGGTTGGACTATAATTCACCCCTCCACTTT
. | 17 | TRBJ2-1 | . | TRBV7-9 | CASSLRRIPNSYNEQFF | TGTGCCAGCAGCCTCCGGAGGATCCCCAACTCCTACAATGAGCAGTTCTTC
TRBD2 | 15 | TRBJ2-1 | . | TRBV4-2 | CASSQSSGGGIEQFF | TGTGCCAGCAGCCAATCTAGCGGGGGGGGTATTGAGCAGTTCTTC
. | 14 | TRBJ2-4 | many | TRBV4-2 | CASSQDQGQNIQYF | TGTGCCAGCAGCCAAGATCAGGGCCAAAACATTCAGTACTTC
. | 15 | TRBJ2-7 | few | TRBV9 | CASSVWPVDHYEQYF | TGTGCCAGCAGCGTATGGCCGGTAGACCACTACGAGCAGTACTTC
. | 12 | TRBJ2-7 | many | TRBV6-6 | CASSPQAYEQYF | TGTGCCAGCAGCCCCCAAGCCTACGAGCAGTACTTC
. | 11 | TRBJ2-5 | . | TRBV2 | CASSPLAQQYF | TGTGCCAGCAGCCCCCTAGCGCAGCAGTACTTC
. | 15 | TRBJ2-1 | few | TRBV4-3 | CASSPGWFSYNEQFF | TGCGCCAGCAGCCCAGGGTGGTTTTCCTACAATGAGCAGTTCTTC
. | 14 | TRBJ1-1 | once | TRBV4-1 | CASSQGPLRTEAFF | TGCGCCAGCAGCCAAGGTCCCCTGCGCACTGAAGCTTTCTTT
TRBD2 | 18 | TRBJ2-5 | . | TRBV7-3 | CASSLGRSGGRHQETQYF | TGTGCCAGCAGCTTAGGGCGGAGCGGGGGAAGGCACCAAGAGACCCAGTACTTC
. | 12 | TRBJ1-1 | . | TRBV20-1 | CSARPGPGEAFF | TGCAGTGCCCGCCCGGGGCCGGGTGAAGCTTTCTTT
. | 14 | TRBJ2-4 | . | TRBV28 | CASSLLNRAHERYF | TGTGCCAGCAGTTTATTGAACAGGGCCCACGAGCGGTACTTC
TRBD1 | 17 | TRBJ2-7 | . | TRBV28 | CASSWSARGTGAYEQYF | TGTGCCAGCAGTTGGTCCGCTCGCGGGACAGGAGCCTACGAGCAGTACTTC
. | 13 | TRBJ2-1 | . | TRBV13 | CASSETGLNEQFF | TGTGCCAGCAGCGAAACGGGACTTAATGAGCAGTTCTTC